This T cell receptor beta chain was recorded in a study of blood T cell repertoires in COVID-19. Turning to the study itself: There were acute and convalescent COVID-19 samples, and they came from the United States, Italy and Spain. Sample material is recorded as cDNA or gDNA derived from T cells, B-cell-depleted T cells, or PBMCs.

In the authors' workflow: Estimated nucleated cell counts came from reference gene primer amplification. Profiling relied on immunoSEQ multiplex PCR, and the TCRdb table lists in-frame clones only, not all of them. V and J calls plus clone size are reproduced from that table; the DNA served to infer D and trimming. The profile shows 90,000 to 130,000 clones, about four fifths of them singletons. Germline V gives CDR1 SNHLY, CDR2 FYNNEI. There are 14 residues in the CDR3. J lost 3 bases, V lost 4 bases, and 3 bases had no gene match. This TCR was recovered from an older woman with acute or convalescent COVID-19. Sequencing was carried out using peripheral blood. The chain carries TRBV2 and TRBJ2-7; 10 nucleotides line up with TRBD1. The CDR3 reads CASSVGTGDYEQYF. CDR3 in DNA: TGTGCCAGCAGTGTAGGGACAGGGGACTACGAGCAGTACTTC.